This record covers a single TCR beta chain. Antigen unknown. Data came from immunoSEQ multiplex PCR; TCRdb stores just in-frame clones and leaves some out. The data contain 75,000 to 100,000 clones, approximately 88% of them seen just once; the ten biggest clones take up over 0.4%. Patients had blood sampled at baseline and again on cycle 4 day 1 and cycle 7 day 1. These data are taken from a study of OX40 agonist ivuxolimab in advanced cancers. About the study: It was ivuxolimab, an agonistic anti-OX40 (CD134) antibody, that patients were treated with.

Study results and limitations: At 0.1 to 3.0 mg/kg, CD4+ and CD8+ blood T cells expanded clonally by week 6. Compared with CD4+, CD8+ T cells on average had more expanded clones.

The sequencing used CD4+ or CD8+ T cells sorted from blood, collected in a trial of the OX40 agonist ivuxolimab. The sequence was obtained from an adult with an advanced solid tumor such as melanoma, head and neck, liver or kidney cancer.

The CDR3 region is CASRTGQETQYF. The CDR3 DNA follows: TGCGCCAGCAGGACAGGGCAAGAGACCCAGTACTTC. The rearrangement uses TRBV5-1 and TRBJ2-5; 7 bases fit TRBD1. Looked up from germline, CDR1 is SGHRS and CDR2 is YFSETQ. The CDR3 sequence is 12 residues long. J gave up 2 bases and V 5 bases, and 0 bases lay outside the gene matches. Filled out from reference TRBV5-1 and TRBJ2-5, the complete variable domain reads KAGVTQTPRYLIKTRGQQVTLSCSPISGHRSVSWYQQTPGQGLQFLFEYFSETQRNKGNFPGRFSGRQFSNSRSEMNVSTLELGDSALYLCASRTGQETQYFGPGTRLLVL.